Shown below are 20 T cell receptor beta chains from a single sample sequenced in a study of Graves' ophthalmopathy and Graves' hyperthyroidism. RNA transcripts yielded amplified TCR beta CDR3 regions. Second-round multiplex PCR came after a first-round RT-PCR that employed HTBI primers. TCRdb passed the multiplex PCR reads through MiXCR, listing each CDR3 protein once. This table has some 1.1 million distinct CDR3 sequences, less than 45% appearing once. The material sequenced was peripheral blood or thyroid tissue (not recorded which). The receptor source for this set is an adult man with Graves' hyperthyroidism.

The CDR3: CASKRDTGLYF. The DNA of the CDR3 is TGTGCCAGCAAGCGGGACACTGGACTGTACTTC. V and J are TRBV6-5 and TRBJ2-7; the D gene is possibly TRBD2 (7 bases). Germline loops: CDR1 MNHEY, CDR2 SVGAGI. This CDR3 spans 11 amino acids. The V end was cut by 7 bases, the J end by 12 bases, with 16 bases between.

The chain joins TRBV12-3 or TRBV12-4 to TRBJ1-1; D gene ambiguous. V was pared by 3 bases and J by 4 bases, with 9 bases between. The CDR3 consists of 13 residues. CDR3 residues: CASSFNEGTEAFF. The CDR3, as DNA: TGTGCCAGCAGTTTTAATGAGGGCACTGAAGCTTTCTTT.

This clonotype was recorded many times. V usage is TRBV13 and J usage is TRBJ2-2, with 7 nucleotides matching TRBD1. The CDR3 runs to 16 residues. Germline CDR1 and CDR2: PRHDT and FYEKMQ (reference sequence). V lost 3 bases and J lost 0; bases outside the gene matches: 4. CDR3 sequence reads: CASSLTGLPNTGELFF. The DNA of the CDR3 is TGTGCCAGCAGCTTGACAGGGTTACCGAACACCGGGGAGCTGTTTTTT. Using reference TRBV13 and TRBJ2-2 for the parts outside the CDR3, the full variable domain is AAGVIQSPRHLIKEKRETATLKCYPIPRHDTVYWYQQGPGQDPQFLISFYEKMQSDKGSIPDRFSAQQFSDYHSELNMSSLELGDSALYFCASSLTGLPNTGELFFGEGSRLTVL.

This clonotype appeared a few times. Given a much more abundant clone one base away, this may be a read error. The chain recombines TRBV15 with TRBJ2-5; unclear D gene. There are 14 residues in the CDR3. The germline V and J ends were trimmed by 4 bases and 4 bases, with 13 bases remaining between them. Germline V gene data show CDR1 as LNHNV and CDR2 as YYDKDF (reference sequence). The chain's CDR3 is CATSNSTRSETQYF. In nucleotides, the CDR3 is TGTGCCACCAGCAATTCGACTCGATCAGAGACCCAGTACTTC. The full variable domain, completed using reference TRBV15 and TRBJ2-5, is DAMVIQNPRYQVTQFGKPVTLSCSQTLNHNVMYWYQQKSSQAPKLLFHYYDKDFNNEADTPDNFQSRRPNTSFCFLDIRSPGLGDTAMYLCATSNSTRSETQYFGPGTRLLVL.

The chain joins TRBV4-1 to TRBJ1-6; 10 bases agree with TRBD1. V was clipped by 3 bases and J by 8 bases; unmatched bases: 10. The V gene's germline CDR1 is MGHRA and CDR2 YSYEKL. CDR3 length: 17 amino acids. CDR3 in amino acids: CASSQWTGGTLDSPLHF. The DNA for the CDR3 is TGCGCCAGCAGCCAGTGGACAGGGGGTACTCTAGATTCACCCCTCCACTTT.

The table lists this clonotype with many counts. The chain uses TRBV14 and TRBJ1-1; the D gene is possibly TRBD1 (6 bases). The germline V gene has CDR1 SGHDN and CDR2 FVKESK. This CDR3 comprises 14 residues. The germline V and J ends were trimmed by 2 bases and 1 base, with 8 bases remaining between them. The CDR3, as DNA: TGTGCCAGCAGCCAATGGACAGCGAACACTGAAGCTTTCTTT. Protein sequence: CASSQWTANTEAFF.

CDR3: CASSQAWTGREKLFF. CDR3 nucleotides: TGTGCCAGCAGCCAAGCTTGGACAGGGCGTGAAAAACTGTTTTTT. The chain is built from TRBV7-2 and TRBJ1-4; 8 nucleotides line up with TRBD1. V lost 5 bases, J lost 7 bases, and 9 bases stayed unmatched. The CDR3 sequence is 15 residues long. The germline CDR1 and CDR2 sequences are SGHTA and FQGNSA.

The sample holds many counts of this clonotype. The CDR3 DNA is TGTGCCAGCAGCTTCAGGGTTGACCGCTCCTACGAGCAGTACTTC. This codes for CASSFRVDRSYEQYF. The chain employs TRBV5-5 and TRBJ2-7; tentative D call: TRBD1 (5 bases). The germline V gene has CDR1 SGHKS and CDR2 YYEKEE (reference sequence). The CDR3 contains 15 residues. V lost 2 bases and J lost 0, with 12 bases in between.

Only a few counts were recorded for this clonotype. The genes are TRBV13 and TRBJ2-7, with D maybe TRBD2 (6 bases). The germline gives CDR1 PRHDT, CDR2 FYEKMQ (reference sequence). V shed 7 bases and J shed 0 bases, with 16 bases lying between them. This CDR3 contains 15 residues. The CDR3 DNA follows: TGTGCCAGCACCCACGGTGCGGGGAGCTCCTACGAGCAGTACTTC. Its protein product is CASTHGAGSSYEQYF.

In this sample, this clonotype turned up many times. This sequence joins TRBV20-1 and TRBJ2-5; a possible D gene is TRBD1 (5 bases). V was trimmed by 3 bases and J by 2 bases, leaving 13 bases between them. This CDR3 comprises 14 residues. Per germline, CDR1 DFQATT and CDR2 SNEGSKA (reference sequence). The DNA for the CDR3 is TGCAGTGCTAGCCCTGGGGCAGCGCAAGAGACCCAGTACTTC. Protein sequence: CSASPGAAQETQYF.

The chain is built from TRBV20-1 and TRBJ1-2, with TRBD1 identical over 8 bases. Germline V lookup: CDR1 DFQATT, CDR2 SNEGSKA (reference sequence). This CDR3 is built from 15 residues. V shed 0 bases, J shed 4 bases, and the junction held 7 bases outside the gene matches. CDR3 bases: TGCAGTGCTAGAGATTTCGGGACAGGCACCTATGGCTACACCTTC. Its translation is CSARDFGTGTYGYTF.

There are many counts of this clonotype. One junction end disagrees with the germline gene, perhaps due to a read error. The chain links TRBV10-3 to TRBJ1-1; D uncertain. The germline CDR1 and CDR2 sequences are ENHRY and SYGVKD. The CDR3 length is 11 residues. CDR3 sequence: CAIREYTEAFF. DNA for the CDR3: TGTGCCATCAGGGAGTACACTGAAGCTTTCTTT.

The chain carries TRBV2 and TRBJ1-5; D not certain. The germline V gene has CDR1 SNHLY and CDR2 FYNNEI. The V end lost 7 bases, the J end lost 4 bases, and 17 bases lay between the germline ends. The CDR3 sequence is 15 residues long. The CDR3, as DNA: TGTGCCAGCAATCGACAACCTCGGCGAAATCAGCCCCAGCATTTT. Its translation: CASNRQPRRNQPQHF.

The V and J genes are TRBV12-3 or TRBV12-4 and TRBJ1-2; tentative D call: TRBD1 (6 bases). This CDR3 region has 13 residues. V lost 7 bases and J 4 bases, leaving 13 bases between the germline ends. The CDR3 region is CASTTGTSYGYTF. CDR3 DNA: TGTGCCAGCACCACGGGGACAAGCTATGGCTACACCTTC.

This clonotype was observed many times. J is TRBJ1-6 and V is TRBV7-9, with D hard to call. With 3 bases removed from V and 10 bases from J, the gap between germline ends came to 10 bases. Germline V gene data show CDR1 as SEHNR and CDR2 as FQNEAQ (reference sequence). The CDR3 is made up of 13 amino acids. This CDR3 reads CASSFGGGSPLHF. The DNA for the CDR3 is TGTGCCAGCAGCTTTGGAGGTGGATCACCCCTCCACTTT. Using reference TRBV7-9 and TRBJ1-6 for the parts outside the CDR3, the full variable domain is DTGVSQNPRHKITKRGQNVTFRCDPISEHNRLYWYRQTLGQGPEFLTYFQNEAQLEKSRLLSDRFSAERPKGSFSTLEIQRTEQGDSAMYLCASSFGGGSPLHFGNGTRLTVT.

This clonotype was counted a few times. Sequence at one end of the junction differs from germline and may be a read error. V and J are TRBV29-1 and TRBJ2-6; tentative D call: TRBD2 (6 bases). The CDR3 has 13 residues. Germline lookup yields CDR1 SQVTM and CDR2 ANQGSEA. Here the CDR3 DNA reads TGCAGCGGGGGAGGCAGTGGGGGCAACGTCCTGACTTTC. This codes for CSGGGSGGNVLTF. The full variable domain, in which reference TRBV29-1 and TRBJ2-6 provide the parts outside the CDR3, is SAVISQKPSRDICQRGTSLTIQCQVDSQVTMMFWYRQQPGQSLTLIATANQGSEATYESGFVIDKFPISRPNLTFSTLTVSNMSPEDSSIYLCSGGGSGGNVLTFGAGSRLTVL.

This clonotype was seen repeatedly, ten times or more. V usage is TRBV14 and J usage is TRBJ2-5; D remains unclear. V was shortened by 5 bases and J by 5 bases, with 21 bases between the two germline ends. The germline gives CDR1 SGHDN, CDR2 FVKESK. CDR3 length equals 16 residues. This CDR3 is CASSKVFPAWAETQYF. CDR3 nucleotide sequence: TGTGCCAGCAGCAAAGTCTTTCCAGCGTGGGCGGAGACCCAGTACTTC. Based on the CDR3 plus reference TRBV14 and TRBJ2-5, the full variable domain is EAGVTQFPSHSVIEKGQTVTLRCDPISGHDNLYWYRRVMGKEIKFLLHFVKESKQDESGMPNNRFLAERTGGTYSTLKVQPAELEDSGVYFCASSKVFPAWAETQYFGPGTRLLVL.

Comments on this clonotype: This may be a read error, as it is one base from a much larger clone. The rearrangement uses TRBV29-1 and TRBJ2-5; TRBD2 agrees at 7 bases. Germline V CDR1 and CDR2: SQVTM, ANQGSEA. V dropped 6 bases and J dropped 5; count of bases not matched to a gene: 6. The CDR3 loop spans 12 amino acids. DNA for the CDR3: TGCAGCGTGACCACGGGGGGTGAGACCCAGTACTTC. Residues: CSVTTGGETQYF.

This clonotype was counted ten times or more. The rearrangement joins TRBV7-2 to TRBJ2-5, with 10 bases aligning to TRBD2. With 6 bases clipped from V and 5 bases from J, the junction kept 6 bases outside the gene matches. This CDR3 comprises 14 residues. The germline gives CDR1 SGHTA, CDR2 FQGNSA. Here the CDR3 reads CASRVAGGVETQYF. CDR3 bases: TGTGCCAGCAGGGTAGCGGGGGGAGTGGAGACCCAGTACTTC.

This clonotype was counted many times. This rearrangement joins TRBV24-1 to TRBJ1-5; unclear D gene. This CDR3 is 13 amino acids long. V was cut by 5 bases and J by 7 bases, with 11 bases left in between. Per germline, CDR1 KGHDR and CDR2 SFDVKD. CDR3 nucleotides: TGTGCCACCAGTGTAGGATTTGGGCAGCCCCAGCATTTT. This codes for CATSVGFGQPQHF.